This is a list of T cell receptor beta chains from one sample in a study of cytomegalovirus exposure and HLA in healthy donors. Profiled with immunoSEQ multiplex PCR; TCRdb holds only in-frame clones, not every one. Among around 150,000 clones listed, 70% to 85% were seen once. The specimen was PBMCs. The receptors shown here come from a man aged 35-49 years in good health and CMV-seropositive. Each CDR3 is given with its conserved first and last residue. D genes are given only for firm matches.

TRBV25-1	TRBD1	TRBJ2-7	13	TGTGCCAGCACCCGGACAGGGGTCTACGAGCAGTACTTC	CASTRTGVYEQYF
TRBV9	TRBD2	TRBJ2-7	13	TGTGCCAGCAGCGAGGGAGGGGTCTACGAGCAGTACTTC	CASSEGGVYEQYF
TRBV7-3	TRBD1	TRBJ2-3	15	TGTGCCAGCAGCCCAGGGAAGGGGGCATGGGATACGCAGTATTTT	CASSPGKGAWDTQYF
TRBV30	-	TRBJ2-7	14	TGTGCCTGGAGTGTAGGAGGGAGCTCCTACGAGCAGTACTTC	CAWSVGGSSYEQYF
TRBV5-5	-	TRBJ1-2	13	TGTGCCAGCAGCTTGGAGGGGAATAGGGGCTACACCTTC	CASSLEGNRGYTF
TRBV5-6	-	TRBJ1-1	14	TGTGCCAGCACCGGGGGGGATCGGCGAACTGAAGCTTTCTTT	CASTGGDRRTEAFF
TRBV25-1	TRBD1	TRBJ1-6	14	TGTGCCAGCAGTGACCCGGGACAGGGATTACCCCTCCACTTT	CASSDPGQGLPLHF
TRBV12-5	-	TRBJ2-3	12	TGTGCTAGTGGTCCCCAGTCAGATACGCAGTATTTT	CASGPQSDTQYF
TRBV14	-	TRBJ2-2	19	TGTGCCAGCAGCACCCCCCCAGCCGGGGGAACCGTGAACACCGGGGGGCTGTTTTTT	CASSTPPAGGTVNTGGLFF
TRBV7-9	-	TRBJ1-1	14	TGTTCCAGCAGCTTAGGGCAGGGGCACACTGAAGCTTTCTTT	CSSSLGQGHTEAFF
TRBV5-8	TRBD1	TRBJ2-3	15	TGTGCCAGCAGCTTGGGACAGGGGGCCACAGATACGCAGTATTTT	CASSLGQGATDTQYF
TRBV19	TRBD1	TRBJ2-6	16	TGTGCCAGTAGTGGACAGGGGGCGGGCGGGGCCAACGTCCTGACTTTC	CASSGQGAGGANVLTF
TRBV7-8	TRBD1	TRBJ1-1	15	TGTGCCAGCAGCTTAGGGACAGGAAGGAACACTGAAGCTTTCTTT	CASSLGTGRNTEAFF
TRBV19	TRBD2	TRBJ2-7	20	TGTGCCAGTAGTATATACCTTCGGGGCGGCCAAATGAGCGGGACCTACGAGCAGTACTTC	CASSIYLRGGQMSGTYEQYF
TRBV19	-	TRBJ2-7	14	TGTGCCAGTAGTACTCGTCGGGTCCCCTACGAGCAGTACTTC	CASSTRRVPYEQYF
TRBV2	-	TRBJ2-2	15	TGTGCCAGCGCGGGTATCATCGTGAACACCGGGGAGCTGTTTTTT	CASAGIIVNTGELFF